A single sample is the source of the 31 T cell receptor beta chains below, sequenced in a study of T cells expressing NK-cell markers. TCRdb re-called the 5' RACE reads, yielding one record per CDR3 amino acid sequence without DNA. The sample holds roughly 150,000 distinct CDR3 sequences. The sample was blood T cells: a sorted CD56 or NKG2C T cell subset, CD4+ or CD8+ T cells, or bulk PBMC T cells (not recorded which). The receptors here all came from a man aged 18-75 years in good health.

The chain is built from TRBV4-2 and TRBJ2-1; the TCRdb D gene call, TRBD2, has no DNA to confirm it. Germline loops: CDR1 LGHNA, CDR2 YNFKEQ. This CDR3 region has 18 residues. CDR3: CASSQVGDGGAVDNEQFF.

The chain links TRBV29-1 to TRBJ2-2; as DNA is missing, the TRBD1 call by TCRdb cannot be tested. This CDR3 has 18 amino acids. The germline V gene has CDR1 SQVTM and CDR2 ANQGSEA. This CDR3 reads CSVAHWDRVVESTGELFF.

The chain carries TRBV19 and TRBJ2-5. The germline gives CDR1 LNHDA, CDR2 SQIVND (reference sequence). This CDR3 is built from 13 residues. The CDR3: CATSGRTQETQYF.

The chain joins TRBV29-1 to TRBJ2-7. CDR3 length: 12 residues. CDR1 SQVTM and CDR2 ANQGSEA come from the germline V gene. The CDR3 protein is CSAVSYSYEQYF.

This sequence joins TRBV20-1 and TRBJ2-7; TCRdb's D gene call, TRBD2, goes unchecked for lack of DNA. Germline V gene data show CDR1 as DFQATT and CDR2 as SNEGSKA (reference sequence). CDR3 length: 16 residues. This chain's CDR3 is CSARESSGGASGEQYF.

The chain couples TRBV24-1 to TRBJ2-5. This CDR3 is 15 amino acids long. Germline lookup yields CDR1 KGHDR and CDR2 SFDVKD. CDR3 region: CATSDLNQYQETQYF.

The gene calls are TRBV9 and TRBJ2-1; TCRdb's assignment of TRBD1 cannot be checked, as there is no DNA. CDR3 length equals 16 residues. Germline loops: CDR1 SGDLS, CDR2 YYNGEE. The CDR3 is CASSATDSVSYNEQFF.

The gene calls are TRBV7-7 and TRBJ2-1; TCRdb designates TRBD1, a call that cannot be tested without DNA. The CDR3 sequence is 14 residues long. Looked up from germline, CDR1 is SSHAT and CDR2 is FNYEAQ (reference sequence). The CDR3: CASSWAGLGNEQFF.

The rearrangement uses TRBV5-1 and TRBJ1-1; TCRdb returns TRBD1, unconfirmable since there is no DNA. This CDR3 has 15 residues. Looked up from germline, CDR1 is SGHRS and CDR2 is YFSETQ. CDR3 loop: CASSPWSTGLGEAFF. The whole variable domain, filled in from reference TRBV5-1 and TRBJ1-1, reads KAGVTQTPRYLIKTRGQQVTLSCSPISGHRSVSWYQQTPGQGLQFLFEYFSETQRNKGNFPGRFSGRQFSNSRSEMNVSTLELGDSALYLCASSPWSTGLGEAFFGQGTRLTVV.

The chain recombines TRBV6-1 with TRBJ2-1; TCRdb designates TRBD2, a call that cannot be tested without DNA. The CDR3 extends over 14 amino acids. Germline-derived CDR1 and CDR2 are MNHNS and SASEGT. Here the CDR3 reads CASSPLIRDNEQFF.

This rearrangement joins TRBV7-2 to TRBJ2-7; TCRdb outputs TRBD1, but without DNA this stays unchecked. The CDR3 contains 19 residues. Germline-derived CDR1 and CDR2 are SGHTA and FQGNSA. CDR3 protein: CASSLAIGTGSSSSYEQYF.

CDR3 region: CATWTGSSGNTIYF. The chain is built from TRBV2 and TRBJ1-3; the D call of TRBD1 rests on TCRdb alone, since no DNA is present to check it. The CDR3 has 14 residues. Germline V gene sequence: CDR1 SNHLY, CDR2 FYNNEI.

The chain joins TRBV9 to TRBJ1-1. The CDR3 runs to 13 residues. Germline V gene lookup returns CDR1 SGDLS and CDR2 YYNGEE. Here the CDR3 reads CASSLTMNTEAFF.

The CDR3: CASSVGTGLYGYTF. The J gene is TRBJ1-2, the V gene TRBV9; TCRdb picks TRBD1, but there is no DNA to check that call. Germline CDR1 SGDLS, CDR2 YYNGEE. The CDR3 has 14 residues.

The chain couples TRBV25-1 to TRBJ2-1; the D call of TRBD1 rests on TCRdb alone, since no DNA is present to check it. The germline V gene encodes CDR1 MGHDK and CDR2 SYGVNS. The CDR3 runs to 12 residues. CDR3 protein: CASRDRANEQFF. Full variable domain (rest looked up from reference TRBV25-1 and TRBJ2-1): EADIYQTPRYLVIGTGKKITLECSQTMGHDKMYWYQQDPGMELHLIHYSYGVNSTEKGDLSSESTVSRIRTEHFPLTLESARPSHTSQYLCASRDRANEQFFGPGTRLTVL.

The CDR3 loop is CASSPSLGTGNEKLFF. The chain combines TRBV4-1 with TRBJ1-4; TCRdb picks TRBD1, but there is no DNA to check that call. The CDR3 has 16 amino acids. Germline CDR1 and CDR2: MGHRA and YSYEKL.

The chain couples TRBV5-4 to TRBJ2-1; the D call of TRBD1 rests on TCRdb alone, since no DNA is present to check it. Germline lookup yields CDR1 SGHNT and CDR2 YYREEE (reference sequence). The CDR3 runs 13 residues. The CDR3 is CASSLGSGDEQFF.

The chain is built from TRBV4-1 and TRBJ1-2; the TCRdb D gene call, TRBD1, has no DNA to confirm it. The CDR3 is made up of 14 amino acids. Germline V gives CDR1 MGHRA, CDR2 YSYEKL. This chain's CDR3 is CASSQQGTNYGYTF.

V gene TRBV3-1 combines with J gene TRBJ2-5; TCRdb's D call, TRBD2, is unchecked because there is no DNA. The CDR3 spans 19 residues. Germline CDR1 reads LGHDT; CDR2 reads YNNKEL (reference sequence). CDR3 protein: CASSQDWVTSGGTRETQYF.

The chain has TRBV20-1 and TRBJ1-4; lacking DNA, the TRBD1 call made by TCRdb goes unchecked. CDR1 is DFQATT, CDR2 SNEGSKA, per germline (reference sequence). CDR3 length equals 19 residues. CDR3 sequence reads: CSASLGSDIPILTNEKLFF.

The chain recombines TRBV9 with TRBJ2-3. Germline loops: CDR1 SGDLS, CDR2 YYNGEE. This CDR3 region has 13 residues. The CDR3 spells CASADPSTDTQYF.

Here the CDR3 reads CASSLSGEPNQPQHF. V and J are TRBV7-9 and TRBJ1-5; TCRdb outputs TRBD1, but without DNA this stays unchecked. Germline V gene sequence: CDR1 SEHNR, CDR2 FQNEAQ (reference sequence). This CDR3 spans 15 amino acids. The full variable domain, completed using reference TRBV7-9 and TRBJ1-5, is DTGVSQNPRHKITKRGQNVTFRCDPISEHNRLYWYRQTLGQGPEFLTYFQNEAQLEKSRLLSDRFSAERPKGSFSTLEIQRTEQGDSAMYLCASSLSGEPNQPQHFGDGTRLSIL.

This chain uses TRBV10-3 with TRBJ2-3; checking the TCRdb D call of TRBD1 is not possible without DNA. The CDR3 extends over 16 amino acids. CDR1 is ENHRY and CDR2 is SYGVKD in the germline V gene. CDR3 residues: CAISNNPGEGTDTQYF.

CDR3 in amino acids: CASSYSDRGKAFF. This sequence joins TRBV6-2 or TRBV6-3 and TRBJ1-1; TCRdb calls TRBD1, which cannot be checked without DNA. CDR3 length: 13 residues. Germline V gene data show CDR1 as MNHEY and CDR2 as SVGEGT.

The J gene is TRBJ2-3, the V gene TRBV20-1. This CDR3 spans 11 amino acids. Germline V gives CDR1 DFQATT, CDR2 SNEGSKA (reference sequence). The CDR3: CSARWADTQYF.

The chain links TRBV9 to TRBJ2-5; TCRdb lists TRBD1, though no DNA is available to test this call. The length of the CDR3 is 15 residues. In germline, CDR1 is SGDLS, CDR2 YYNGEE. The CDR3 protein is CASSVGSGGGETQYF.

V and J are TRBV6-5 and TRBJ2-7; there is no DNA to check the TCRdb D call of TRBD1. This CDR3 region has 15 residues. Per the germline V gene, CDR1 is MNHEY and CDR2 is SVGAGI. CDR3 sequence: CASSYGTGGWYEQYF.

The rearrangement links TRBV27 to TRBJ2-5. There are 16 residues in the CDR3. Germline V CDR1 and CDR2: MNHEY, SMNVEV (reference sequence). This CDR3 reads CASSFMGIESQETQYF.

The chain combines TRBV25-1 with TRBJ2-3. Germline-derived CDR1 and CDR2 are MGHDK and SYGVNS. The CDR3 is made up of 12 amino acids. The CDR3 sequence is CASSLRGDTQYF.

The CDR3 sequence: CASSVAVAPYNEQFF. The V gene is TRBV9, the J gene TRBJ2-1; TCRdb picks TRBD2, but there is no DNA to check that call. Germline V CDR1 and CDR2: SGDLS, YYNGEE. This CDR3 comprises 15 residues.

The chain couples TRBV13 to TRBJ1-2; without DNA, the TCRdb call of TRBD1 cannot be checked. This CDR3 is 14 amino acids long. Germline V gene data show CDR1 as PRHDT and CDR2 as FYEKMQ (reference sequence). The CDR3 sequence is CASTSDRLNYGYTF.